A selection of T cell receptor beta chains follows, all from one sample in a study of blood T cell repertoires in COVID-19. The data were produced by immunoSEQ multiplex PCR, yet TCRdb's version contains in-frame clones alone and is incomplete. The profile covers approximately 270,000 clones, with around 82% appearing a single time and approximately 14% taken by the ten largest. Sequences were obtained from peripheral blood. The source of these receptors is a person aged 65 to 85 with COVID-19, enrolled during active disease. CDR3s include the opening cysteine and the closing phenylalanine or tryptophan. The order of the fields is CDR3 DNA, CDR3 protein, V gene, J gene, clone size, D gene. The D gene is left open where the match is weak. Size is omitted from some rows. Given values are once, few, many or a class for expanded clones.

TGTGCCAGCAGTTCCCCCCGTGGGACAGGGACTAGGGACACCTTC,CASSSPRGTGTRDTF,TRBV28,TRBJ1-2,-,TRBD1
TGTGCCAGCAGTCAGGGTGCCAATCAGCCCCAGCATTTT,CASSQGANQPQHF,TRBV7-3,TRBJ1-5,-,-
TGCGCCAGCAGCCAAGCCGCCGGGACTAGCGGTGACAATGAGCAGTTCTTC,CASSQAAGTSGDNEQFF,TRBV4-1,TRBJ2-1,-,TRBD2
TGTGCCAGCAGCTTGGATCCCGCTGGAAACACCATATATTTT,CASSLDPAGNTIYF,TRBV5-4,TRBJ1-3,-,-
TGTGCCAGCAGCGACGACAGCTATGGCTACACCTTC,CASSDDSYGYTF,TRBV2,TRBJ1-2,-,-
TGTGCCAGTAGTATAGCCGGTTACACTGAAGCTTTCTTT,CASSIAGYTEAFF,TRBV19,TRBJ1-1,-,-
TGTGCCAGCAGCCAGGGGGCCTATGAGCAGTTCTTC,CASSQGAYEQFF,TRBV14,TRBJ2-1,-,-
TGTGCCAGTCAGGGTTCCCGAGAGACCCAGTACTTC,CASQGSRETQYF,TRBV28,TRBJ2-5,-,-
TGCGCCAGCAGCCAAGCGGCTACAACGGGACTAGCGGGCCTGAATGAGCAGTTCTTC,CASSQAATTGLAGLNEQFF,TRBV4-3,TRBJ2-1,once,TRBD2
TGCGCCAGCAGCCAAGATCGGGGGAGCCGGCCGGGTGGCTACACCTTC,CASSQDRGSRPGGYTF,TRBV4-3,TRBJ1-2,-,-
TGTGCCAGCAGCTTAAGGCGGGGGAGCGGGGAGCTGTTTTTT,CASSLRRGSGELFF,TRBV7-3,TRBJ2-2,-,TRBD2
TGTGCCAGCAGCCCTATCCGACATAATCAGCCCCAGCATTTT,CASSPIRHNQPQHF,TRBV5-4,TRBJ1-5,once,-
TGTGTCAGCAGCCAACCCTCAGTGCCCGGGTTCAAAGAGACCCAGTACTTC,CVSSQPSVPGFKETQYF,TRBV3-1/TRBV3-2,TRBJ2-5,-,-
TGTGCCACCAGTGATCCAGGTTGGGGACAGGGAAAATATGTTGGCGGGGAGCTGTTTTTT,CATSDPGWGQGKYVGGELFF,TRBV24-1,TRBJ2-2,-,TRBD1
TGTGCCAGCAGTGGGGGACAGGGGATTAACTATGGCTACACCTTC,CASSGGQGINYGYTF,TRBV28,TRBJ1-2,-,TRBD1
TGTGCCAGCAGCTCAGGCAGGGTAATGACTTTCTTT,CASSSGRVMTFF,TRBV12-3/TRBV12-4,TRBJ1-1,-,-
TGTGCCAGCAGTGAATTCGGAGGTGATCAGCCCCAGCATTTT,CASSEFGGDQPQHF,TRBV25-1,TRBJ1-5,once,-
TGTGCCAGCAGCTCCTCAGGGAATCCCTCCTACGAGCAGTACTTC,CASSSSGNPSYEQYF,TRBV5-6,TRBJ2-7,-,-
TGTGCCAGCAGTCATGATACGCAGTATTTT,CASSHDTQYF,TRBV6-2/TRBV6-3,TRBJ2-3,-,-
TGTGCCAGCAGTGAAGGCGCGGGACAGAACTTATACGAGCAGTACTTC,CASSEGAGQNLYEQYF,TRBV2,TRBJ2-7,-,-
TGTGCCAGCAGCTCAAACTCTTGGACAGGGGCCTACGAGCAGTACTTC,CASSSNSWTGAYEQYF,TRBV5-8,TRBJ2-7,-,TRBD1
TGCGCCAGCAGCTTGTCACAGGGGGCGTATTCACCCCTCCACTTT,CASSLSQGAYSPLHF,TRBV5-1,TRBJ1-6,-,TRBD1
TGTGCCACCAGTGAGAGACTAGCGGGAGGCACCGGGGAGCTGTTTTTT,CATSERLAGGTGELFF,TRBV24-1,TRBJ2-2,-,TRBD2
TGTGCCAGCAGCTTTGCCGGGACAGGACTCACAGATACGCAGTATTTT,CASSFAGTGLTDTQYF,TRBV9,TRBJ2-3,-,TRBD1
TGTGCCTGGACCCCGTTTCTAGCGGGAAGAAATGAGCAGTTCTTC,CAWTPFLAGRNEQFF,TRBV30,TRBJ2-1,many,TRBD2
TGTGCCAGCAGGGCTGTCGGGGGGCTTGGCTATGGCTACACCTTC,CASRAVGGLGYGYTF,TRBV5-6,TRBJ1-2,-,-
TGTGCCAGTAGTATAGAAGCTAGCGGGAGATGGGAGCTGTTTTTT,CASSIEASGRWELFF,TRBV19,TRBJ2-2,-,TRBD2
TGCGCCAGCAGCTTGTTAGTGTGTCAGCCCCAGCATTTT,CASSLLVCQPQHF,TRBV5-1,TRBJ1-5,-,-
TGTGCCAGCAGTTCGATAGGAGGGAGGTACCAAGAGACCCAGTACTTC,CASSSIGGRYQETQYF,TRBV6-2/TRBV6-3,TRBJ2-5,-,-
TGTGCCAGCAGCTTAGTTTCCTTAGCGGGGGGAACCTGGGAGACCCAGTACTTC,CASSLVSLAGGTWETQYF,TRBV7-2,TRBJ2-5,-,TRBD2
TGCGCCAGCAGCCAAGAGTGGGAGATAACCTACGAGCAGTACTTC,CASSQEWEITYEQYF,TRBV4-3,TRBJ2-7,-,-
TGTGCCAGTAGTATATTTGGGGGGGACAATTCACCCCTCCACTTT,CASSIFGGDNSPLHF,TRBV19,TRBJ1-6,-,-
TGTGCCAGCACCCAGGGGTTTCGGACAGATACGCAGTATTTT,CASTQGFRTDTQYF,TRBV5-5,TRBJ2-3,-,-
TGTGCCAGCAGTTACACGGTACTCAGGACAGATCTGAACACTGAAGCTTTCTTT,CASSYTVLRTDLNTEAFF,TRBV6-2/TRBV6-3,TRBJ1-1,-,-
TGTGCCAGCAGCCAAGGACTAGCCTCCTACGAGCAGTACTTC,CASSQGLASYEQYF,TRBV4-2,TRBJ2-7,-,TRBD2
TGTGCCAGCAGCCCCGGACAGCGTTTAAACACTGAAGCTTTCTTT,CASSPGQRLNTEAFF,TRBV28,TRBJ1-1,-,-
TGTGCCAGCAGCTCAACACCTACTAGAGCCCATGAAAAACTGTTTTTT,CASSSTPTRAHEKLFF,TRBV7-9,TRBJ1-4,-,-
TGTGCCAGCAGCTTAGTCCGGACAGGGGATGGTACGCAGTATTTT,CASSLVRTGDGTQYF,TRBV7-2,TRBJ2-3,-,TRBD1
TGTGCCAGCATCCTGGGGACAGGGGGCGCATGGGGCGGCTACACCTTC,CASILGTGGAWGGYTF,TRBV2,TRBJ1-2,-,TRBD1
TGTGCCTGGAGTGTAGCCGCTGAAGCTTTCTTT,CAWSVAAEAFF,TRBV30,TRBJ1-1,-,-
TGTGCCAGCAGCGCACAGGGAAGTAGGCCTGAAGCTTTCTTT,CASSAQGSRPEAFF,TRBV7-2,TRBJ1-1,-,-
TGTGCCAGCGCCGCTAGCGGGAGAAATACGCAGTATTTT,CASAASGRNTQYF,TRBV18,TRBJ2-3,-,TRBD2
TGTGCCAGCAGCCAAGAACTGAGCAATGAGCAGTTCTTC,CASSQELSNEQFF,TRBV14,TRBJ2-1,once,-
TGTGCCAGCAGGTCTAGCGGGTCCTACGAGCAGTACTTC,CASRSSGSYEQYF,TRBV27,TRBJ2-7,-,TRBD2
TGTGCCAGTAGTATCGGGCAGGGGTACTCCTACGAGCAGTACTTC,CASSIGQGYSYEQYF,TRBV19,TRBJ2-7,-,-
TGCGCCAGCAGCCAAGTCTCCCGGGACAGGGGGCCCGAGGAGACCCAGTACTTC,CASSQVSRDRGPEETQYF,TRBV4-1,TRBJ2-5,-,TRBD1
TGTGCCAGCGGGACAGGGCGCAGATCTGGAAACACCATATATTTT,CASGTGRRSGNTIYF,TRBV28,TRBJ1-3,-,TRBD1
TGTGCCAGCAGCTCGGACGGGACTTATGGCTACACCTTC,CASSSDGTYGYTF,TRBV5-4,TRBJ1-2,once,-
TGTGCCAGCAGGAAAGGGACAGGACGTACACTCTACGAGCAGTACTTC,CASRKGTGRTLYEQYF,TRBV6-6,TRBJ2-7,few,TRBD1
TGTGCCAGCAGCTTAGACTCAGGGTTTTACACTGAAGCTTTCTTT,CASSLDSGFYTEAFF,TRBV7-6,TRBJ1-1,once,-
TGTGCCAGCAGCAAAGCTCGTACAGGGTACACCGGGGAGCTGTTTTTT,CASSKARTGYTGELFF,TRBV21-1,TRBJ2-2,-,-